This entry features one TCR beta chain sequence. Its specificity is not known. CDR1 SGHKS and CDR2 YYEKEE come from the germline V gene (reference sequence). The CDR3 has 15 residues. Trimming shortened V by 0 bases and J by 7 bases, and 14 bases separated the two germline ends. This specimen belongs to a study of siplizumab effects on memory and regulatory T cells. General study findings and limits: Sequences below about 10^-5 frequency were poorly captured, and few alloreactive clones mapped to unstimulated subsets. The alloresponse seemed to draw substantially on naive T cells, which appeared more diverse than memory cells. Siplizumab brought about a significant reduction in alloreactive sequences traceable to unstimulated CD4+ memory cells.

The repertoire was sequenced with immunoSEQ multiplex PCR; TCRdb's copy has only in-frame clones and lacks some. The sample lists under 95,000 clones; 85% to 95% were seen once. The V and J genes are TRBV5-5 and TRBJ1-5; the D gene is possibly TRBD1 (6 bases). The sample taken for sequencing was non-Treg CD4+ T cells sorted from blood. The sequence was collected from a human donor in good health. DNA for the CDR3: TGTGCCAGCAGCTTGGATCTACCAGGGGAACAGCCCCAGCATTTT. It translates to CASSLDLPGEQPQHF.